This T cell receptor beta chain was sequenced during a study of neoadjuvant anti-PD-1 for oral cavity cancer. Turning to the study itself: Nivolumab at 3 mg/kg was mostly given biweekly, three to four doses, pre-surgery.

V gave up 4 bases and J gave up 3 bases; unmatched junction bases: 7. Germline lookup yields CDR1 LNHDA and CDR2 SQIVND (reference sequence). CDR3 size: 15 residues. Time point reported: after neoadjuvant nivolumab, at surgical resection. PBMCs were not maintained or expanded in culture before analysis. Most PBMC samples had 480 ng input DNA in six replicates. Here immunoSEQ multiplex PCR was the method, and the copy in TCRdb shows in-frame clones only, minus some. This sample carries around 13,000 clones, 67% of them seen once, and the ten largest clones take approximately 3%. The chain links TRBV19 to TRBJ1-2; 8 bases fit TRBD1. This TCR was sampled from a person between 35 and 79 years old with oral cavity squamous cell carcinoma. Specimen: PBMCs, collected after nivolumab (anti-PD-1) treatment. The CDR3 reads CASSSDRDRYYGYTF. The DNA for the CDR3 is TGTGCCAGTAGTAGCGACCGGGACAGGTACTATGGCTACACCTTC.